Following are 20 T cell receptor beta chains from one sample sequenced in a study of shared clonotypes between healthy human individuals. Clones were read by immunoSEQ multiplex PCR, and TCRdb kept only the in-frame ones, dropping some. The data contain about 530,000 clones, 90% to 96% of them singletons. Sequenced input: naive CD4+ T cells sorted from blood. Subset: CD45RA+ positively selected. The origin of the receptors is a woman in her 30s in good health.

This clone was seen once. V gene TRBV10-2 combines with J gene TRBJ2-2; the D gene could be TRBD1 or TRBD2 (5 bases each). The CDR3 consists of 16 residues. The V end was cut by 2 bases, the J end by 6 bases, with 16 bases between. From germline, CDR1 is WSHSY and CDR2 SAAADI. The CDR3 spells CASSERWGTRSGELFF. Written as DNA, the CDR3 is TGCGCCAGCAGTGAGAGGTGGGGGACGAGGTCCGGGGAGCTGTTTTTT.

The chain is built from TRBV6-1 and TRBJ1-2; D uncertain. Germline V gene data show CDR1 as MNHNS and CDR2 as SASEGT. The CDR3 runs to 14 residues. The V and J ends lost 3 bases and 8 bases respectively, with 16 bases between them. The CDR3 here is CASSEFYNGYGYTF. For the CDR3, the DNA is TGTGCCAGCAGTGAGTTCTACAATGGGTACGGCTACACCTTC.

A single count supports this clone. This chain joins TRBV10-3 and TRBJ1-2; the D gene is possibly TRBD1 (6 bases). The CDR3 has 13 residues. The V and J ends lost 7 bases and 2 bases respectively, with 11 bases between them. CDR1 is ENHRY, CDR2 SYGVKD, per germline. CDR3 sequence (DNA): TGTGCCATCACCGAACAGGGAAACTATGGCTACACCTTC. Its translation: CAITEQGNYGYTF.

The CDR3 sequence is CASSTGQGTTEAFF. As DNA, the CDR3 is TGTGCCAGCAGTACCGGACAGGGGACCACTGAAGCTTTCTTT. The chain couples TRBV2 to TRBJ1-1; TRBD1 aligns across 9 bases. Trimming took 5 bases from V and 4 from J; bases not matched to a gene: 5. There are 14 residues in the CDR3. Germline CDR1 SNHLY, CDR2 FYNNEI.

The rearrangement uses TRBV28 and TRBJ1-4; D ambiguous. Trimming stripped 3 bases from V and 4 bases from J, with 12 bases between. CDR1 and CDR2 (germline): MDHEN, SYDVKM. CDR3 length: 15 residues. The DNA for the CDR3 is TGTGCCAGCAGTTTCCCCGGGTTGAATAATGAAAAACTGTTTTTT. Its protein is CASSFPGLNNEKLFF.

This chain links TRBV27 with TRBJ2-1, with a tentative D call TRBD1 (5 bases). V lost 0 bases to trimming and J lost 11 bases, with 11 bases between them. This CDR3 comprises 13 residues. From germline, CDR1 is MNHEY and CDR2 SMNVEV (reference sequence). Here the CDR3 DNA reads TGTGCCAGCAGTTTATCGATTTTGGGGCAGCAGTTCTTC. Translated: CASSLSILGQQFF.

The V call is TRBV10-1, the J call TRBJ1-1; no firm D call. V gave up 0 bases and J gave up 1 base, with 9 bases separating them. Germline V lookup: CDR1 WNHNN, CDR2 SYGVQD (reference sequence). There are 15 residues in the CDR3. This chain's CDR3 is CASSESSAGNTEAFF. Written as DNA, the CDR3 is TGCGCCAGCAGTGAGTCGAGCGCAGGGAACACTGAAGCTTTCTTT.

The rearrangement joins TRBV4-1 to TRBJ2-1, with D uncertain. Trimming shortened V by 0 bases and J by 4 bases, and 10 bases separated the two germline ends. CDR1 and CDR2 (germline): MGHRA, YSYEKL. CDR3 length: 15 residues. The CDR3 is CASSQDFLRYNEQFF. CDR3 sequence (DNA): TGCGCCAGCAGCCAAGATTTTCTGCGGTACAATGAGCAGTTCTTC.

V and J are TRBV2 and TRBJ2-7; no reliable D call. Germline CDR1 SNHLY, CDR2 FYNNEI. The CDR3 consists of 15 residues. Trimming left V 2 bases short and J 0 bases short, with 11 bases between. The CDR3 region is CASSESRVLSYEQYF. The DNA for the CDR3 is TGTGCCAGCAGTGAAAGTCGGGTACTCTCCTACGAGCAGTACTTC.

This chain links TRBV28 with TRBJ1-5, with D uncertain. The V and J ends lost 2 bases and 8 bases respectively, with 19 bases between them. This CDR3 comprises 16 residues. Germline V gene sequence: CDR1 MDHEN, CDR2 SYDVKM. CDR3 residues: CASSLIVRTASEPQHF. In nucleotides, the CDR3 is TGTGCCAGCAGTTTAATCGTGCGGACTGCCTCGGAGCCCCAGCATTTT.

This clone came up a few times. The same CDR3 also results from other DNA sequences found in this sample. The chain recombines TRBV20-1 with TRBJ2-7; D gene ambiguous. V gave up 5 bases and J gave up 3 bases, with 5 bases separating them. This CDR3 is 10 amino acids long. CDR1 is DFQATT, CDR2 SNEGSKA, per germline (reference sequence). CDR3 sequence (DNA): TGCAGTGCTTTAGACTACGAGCAGTACTTC. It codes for CSALDYEQYF.

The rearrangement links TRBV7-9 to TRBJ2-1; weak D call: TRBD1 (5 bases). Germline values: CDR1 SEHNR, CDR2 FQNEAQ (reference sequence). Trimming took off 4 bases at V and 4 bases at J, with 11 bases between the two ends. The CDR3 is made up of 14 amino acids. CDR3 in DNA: TGTGCCAGCAGCTCAGAGACAGCTTACAATGAGCAGTTCTTC. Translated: CASSSETAYNEQFF.

CDR3 protein: CASSYSGRPSYEQYF. CDR3 in DNA: TGTGCCAGCAGTTACAGCGGGAGGCCCTCCTACGAGCAGTACTTC. The chain has TRBV6-5 and TRBJ2-7, with TRBD2 matching over 9 bases. CDR3 length: 15 residues. Germline CDR1 is MNHEY and CDR2 is SVGAGI. V lost 2 bases to trimming and J lost 0 bases; unmatched junction nucleotides: 2.

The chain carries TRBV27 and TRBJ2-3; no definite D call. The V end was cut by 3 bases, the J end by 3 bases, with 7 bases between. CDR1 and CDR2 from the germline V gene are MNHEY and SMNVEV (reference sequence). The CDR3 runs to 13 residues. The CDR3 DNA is TGTGCCAGCAGTTTTAGGCCAACAGATACGCAGTATTTT. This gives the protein CASSFRPTDTQYF.

CDR3 DNA: TGTGCCAGTAGTCCCCGGGGAGCGCCCTACAATGAGCAGTTCTTC. Its translation: CASSPRGAPYNEQFF. This chain joins TRBV19 and TRBJ2-1, with D possibly TRBD2 on 5 matching bases. This CDR3 contains 15 residues. Trimming stripped 5 bases from V and 2 bases from J, with 13 bases between. The V gene's germline CDR1 is LNHDA and CDR2 SQIVND (reference sequence).

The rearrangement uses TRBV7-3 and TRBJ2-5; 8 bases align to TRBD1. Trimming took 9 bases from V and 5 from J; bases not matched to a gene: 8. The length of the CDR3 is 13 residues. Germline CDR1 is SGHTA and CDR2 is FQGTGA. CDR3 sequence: CASSQGARETQYF. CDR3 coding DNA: TGTGCCAGTTCCCAGGGGGCGCGGGAGACCCAGTACTTC.

The chain's CDR3 is CASSPRDSWDQPQHF. CDR3 DNA: TGTGCCAGCAGTCCCCGGGACAGTTGGGATCAGCCCCAGCATTTT. V gene TRBV28 combines with J gene TRBJ1-5; 7 bases agree with TRBD1. Germline values: CDR1 MDHEN, CDR2 SYDVKM. The CDR3 is 15 amino acids. Trimming removed 5 bases from V and 5 bases from J; junction bases left unmatched: 9.

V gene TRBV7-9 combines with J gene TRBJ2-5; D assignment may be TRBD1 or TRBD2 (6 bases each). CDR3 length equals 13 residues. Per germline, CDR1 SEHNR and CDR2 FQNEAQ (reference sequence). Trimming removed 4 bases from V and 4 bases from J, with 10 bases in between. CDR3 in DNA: TGTGCCAGCAGCTCACGGGGGCCAGAGACCCAGTACTTC. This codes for CASSSRGPETQYF. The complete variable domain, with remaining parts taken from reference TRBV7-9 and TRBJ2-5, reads DTGVSQNPRHKITKRGQNVTFRCDPISEHNRLYWYRQTLGQGPEFLTYFQNEAQLEKSRLLSDRFSAERPKGSFSTLEIQRTEQGDSAMYLCASSSRGPETQYFGPGTRLLVL.

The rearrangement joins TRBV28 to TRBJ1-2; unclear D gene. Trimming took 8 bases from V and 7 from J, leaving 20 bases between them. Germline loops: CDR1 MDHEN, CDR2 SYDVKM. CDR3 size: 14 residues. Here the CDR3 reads CASRQRKGPGGYTF. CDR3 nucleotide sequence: TGTGCCAGCCGGCAAAGGAAGGGCCCTGGTGGCTACACCTTC.

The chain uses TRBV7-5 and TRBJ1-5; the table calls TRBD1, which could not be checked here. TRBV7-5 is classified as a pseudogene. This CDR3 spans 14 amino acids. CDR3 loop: CVRSHRQGNQPQHF. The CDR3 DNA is TGTGTCAGAAGCCATAGACAGGGAAATCAGCCCCAGCATTTT.